This T cell receptor beta chain appears in the sequencing data of a study of shared clonotypes between healthy human individuals. Study-wide results and limits: Naive subsets typically showed greater estimated richness than memory subsets.

The naive CD8 population came from CD45RO-negative cells selected for CCR7, without terminally differentiated effector memory CD45RA+ cells. With respect to this clone: Its antigen is not known.

The repertoire was sequenced with immunoSEQ multiplex PCR; TCRdb's copy has only in-frame clones and lacks some. The profile covers millions of clones, with 85% to 95% appearing a single time and roughly 1.8% taken by the ten largest. V was trimmed by 4 bases and J by 5 bases, leaving 8 bases between them. The germline V gene encodes CDR1 MDHEN and CDR2 SYDVKM. The CDR3 is 13 residues long. The chain is built from TRBV28 and TRBJ1-4; D might be TRBD1 (6 bases). Sequencing was carried out using naive CD8+ T cells from PBMCs. The source of this sequence is a man aged 18 to 30 in good health. Some clones in this sample may be carry-over from other donors' samples. This CDR3 is CASSWGQNEKLFF. CDR3 nucleotides: TGTGCCAGCAGTTGGGGACAAAATGAAAAACTGTTTTTT.